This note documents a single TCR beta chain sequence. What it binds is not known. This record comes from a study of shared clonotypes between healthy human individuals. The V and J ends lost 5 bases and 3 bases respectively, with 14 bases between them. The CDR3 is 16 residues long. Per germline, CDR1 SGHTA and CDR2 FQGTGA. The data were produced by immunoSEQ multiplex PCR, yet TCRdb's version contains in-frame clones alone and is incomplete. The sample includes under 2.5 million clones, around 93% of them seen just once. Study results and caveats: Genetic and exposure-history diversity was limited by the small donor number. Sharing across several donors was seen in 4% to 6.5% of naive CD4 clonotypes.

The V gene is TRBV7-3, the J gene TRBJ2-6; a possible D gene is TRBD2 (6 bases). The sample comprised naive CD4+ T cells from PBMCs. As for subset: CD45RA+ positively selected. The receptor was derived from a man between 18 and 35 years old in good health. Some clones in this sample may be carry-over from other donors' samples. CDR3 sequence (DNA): TGTGCCAGCAGCCCCTCGAGACTAGGTGGGGCCAACGTCCTGACTTTC. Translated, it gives CASSPSRLGGANVLTF.